The next 14 T cell receptor beta chains were all read from a single sample in a study of untreated major depressive disorder. The assay was immunoSEQ multiplex PCR, and TCRdb's table has in-frame clones only and misses some. The top ten clones hold about 0.52% of a sample with about 21,000 clones, approximately 89% of them seen once. The sequenced sample consisted of CD4+ T cells from PBMCs. These receptors originate from a woman between 35 and 50 years old in good health.

This clone has only one observation. The genes are TRBV10-1 and TRBJ2-5, with a weak D call TRBD1 (9 bases). V lost 5 bases, J lost 5 bases, and 18 bases lay in between. The CDR3 is 15 amino acids. Looked up from germline, CDR1 is WNHNN and CDR2 is SYGVQD (reference sequence). For the CDR3, the DNA is TGCGCCAGCAGTTATAGCGGGACAGGGCTGGAGACCCAGTACTTC. It encodes CASSYSGTGLETQYF.

This clone was recorded only once. The chain uses TRBV28 and TRBJ1-2, with D tentatively TRBD1 (5 bases). The CDR3 loop spans 14 amino acids. V was cut by 5 bases and J by 7 bases, with 17 bases left in between. In germline, CDR1 is MDHEN, CDR2 SYDVKM. This chain's CDR3 is CASSRTGTRGGYTF. CDR3 coding DNA: TGTGCCAGCAGTCGTACCGGGACGAGGGGTGGCTACACCTTC.

The rearrangement uses TRBV6-5 and TRBJ2-3, with D possibly matching TRBD1 (6 bases). This CDR3 comprises 14 residues. Trimming removed 8 bases from V and 4 bases from J, with 16 bases in between. The germline gives CDR1 MNHEY, CDR2 SVGAGI. The CDR3 region is CASAMGAVADTQYF. CDR3 in DNA: TGTGCCAGCGCAATGGGGGCAGTCGCAGATACGCAGTATTTT.

The genes are TRBV6-6 and TRBJ1-4; D is possibly TRBD1 (6 bases). Trimming stripped 2 bases from V and 4 bases from J, with 11 bases between. The CDR3 spans 15 residues. Germline V lookup: CDR1 MNHNY, CDR2 SVGAGI (reference sequence). CDR3 loop: CASSYRGEGNEKLFF. In nucleotides, the CDR3 is TGTGCCAGCAGTTACAGGGGGGAAGGTAATGAAAAACTGTTTTTT.

The genes are TRBV19 and TRBJ1-2; D not resolved. The CDR3 is 17 residues long. V gave up 1 base and J gave up 6 bases, with 21 bases separating them. The germline gives CDR1 LNHDA, CDR2 SQIVND (reference sequence). CDR3 sequence: CASSIAGFGYSADGYTF. CDR3 bases: TGTGCCAGTAGTATAGCCGGTTTCGGCTATTCTGCCGATGGCTACACCTTC. Variable domain in full (rest from reference TRBV19 and TRBJ1-2): DGGITQSPKYLFRKEGQNVTLSCEQNLNHDAMYWYRQDPGQGLRLIYYSQIVNDFQKGDIAEGYSVSREKKESFPLTVTSAQKNPTAFYLCASSIAGFGYSADGYTFGSGTRLTVV.

The chain's CDR3 is CASSLVGRATGELFF. CDR3 nucleotide sequence: TGTGCCAGCAGCTTGGTGGGGCGCGCCACCGGGGAGCTGTTTTTT. V usage is TRBV5-8 and J usage is TRBJ2-2; a possible D gene is TRBD1 (5 bases). Per the germline V gene, CDR1 is SGHTS and CDR2 is YDEGEE. V was trimmed by 0 bases and J by 4 bases, leaving 10 bases between them. The CDR3 is 15 amino acids.

The chain is built from TRBV28 and TRBJ1-5; D not certain. Per germline, CDR1 MDHEN and CDR2 SYDVKM. The CDR3 extends over 18 amino acids. V gave up 4 bases and J gave up 4 bases, with 23 bases separating them. The CDR3 region is CASSSVFSGSPPNQPQHF. The CDR3 DNA follows: TGTGCCAGCAGTTCCGTCTTTTCGGGGTCACCTCCAAATCAGCCCCAGCATTTT.

The chain has TRBV7-2 and TRBJ1-4; 7 bases map to TRBD1. The CDR3 is 14 amino acids. V trimming: 3 bases; J trimming: 6 bases; junction bases outside the gene matches: 4. Germline V gene data show CDR1 as SGHTA and CDR2 as FQGNSA. The CDR3 loop is CASSFIGGDEKLFF. CDR3 DNA sequence: TGTGCCAGCAGCTTTATAGGGGGCGATGAAAAACTGTTTTTT.

CDR3 sequence (DNA): TGTGCCAGCAGTAGCCTTCCTAGCTTCCAGTTCTTC. Translated, it gives CASSSLPSFQFF. The genes are TRBV28 and TRBJ2-1, with D perhaps TRBD2 (5 bases). V lost 5 bases, J lost 13 bases, and 15 bases lay in between. CDR3 length: 12 amino acids. Germline V gene sequence: CDR1 MDHEN, CDR2 SYDVKM. Based on the CDR3 plus reference TRBV28 and TRBJ2-1, the full variable domain is DVKVTQSSRYLVKRTGEKVFLECVQDMDHENMFWYRQDPGLGLRLIYFSYDVKMKEKGDIPEGYSVSREKKERFSLILESASTNQTSMYLCASSSLPSFQFFGPGTRLTVL.

The chain couples TRBV19 to TRBJ1-1; D is possibly TRBD1 (5 bases). Trimming took off 4 bases at V and 4 bases at J, with 16 bases between the two ends. The CDR3 is 15 amino acids. CDR1 and CDR2 (germline): LNHDA, SQIVND (reference sequence). CDR3 sequence reads: CASSKSRDFGTEAFF. Here the CDR3 DNA reads TGTGCCAGTAGTAAGAGTCGGGACTTTGGCACTGAAGCTTTCTTT.

This rearrangement joins TRBV15 to TRBJ1-2; no firm D call. The V end lost 1 base, the J end lost 3 bases, and 9 bases lay between the germline ends. There are 14 residues in the CDR3. Germline CDR1 reads LNHNV; CDR2 reads YYDKDF (reference sequence). The DNA for the CDR3 is TGTGCCACCAGCAGAGCACCGGCGGACTATGGCTACACCTTC. This encodes CATSRAPADYGYTF.

This chain links TRBV7-2 with TRBJ1-1; 7 nucleotides line up with TRBD1. V gave up 1 base and J gave up 7 bases; unmatched junction bases: 3. Germline V gene sequence: CDR1 SGHTA, CDR2 FQGNSA. This CDR3 is 13 amino acids long. The CDR3 sequence is CASSLDRDSEAFF. The CDR3 DNA is TGTGCCAGCAGCTTAGATCGGGACAGTGAAGCTTTCTTT.

The rearrangement uses TRBV10-1 and TRBJ1-3; D unclear. This CDR3 comprises 14 residues. Trimming removed 10 bases from V and 1 base from J, with 14 bases in between. The V gene's germline CDR1 is WNHNN and CDR2 SYGVQD (reference sequence). The CDR3 nucleotides read TGCGCCACCTCGCCCAGGACTTCTGGAAACACCATATATTTT. Its translation is CATSPRTSGNTIYF.

This chain links TRBV9 with TRBJ2-5; either TRBD1 or TRBD2 may fit D (6 bases each). V was pared by 0 bases and J by 5 bases, with 17 bases between. The CDR3 covers 16 residues. CDR1 is SGDLS and CDR2 is YYNGEE in the germline V gene. CDR3: CASSVGGEGGKETQYF. In DNA form, the CDR3 reads TGTGCCAGCAGCGTAGGGGGCGAGGGGGGCAAGGAGACCCAGTACTTC.